One and the same sample provided the 8 T cell receptor beta chains below, sequenced in a study of PD-L1 blockade in urothelial cancer. The repertoire was sequenced with immunoSEQ multiplex PCR; TCRdb's copy has only in-frame clones and lacks some. The repertoire consists of 40,000 to 50,000 clones, with around four fifths occurring once and the leading ten covering 3.2%. Time point noted: pretreatment peripheral blood. The sequencing here drew on PBMCs, taken around atezolizumab (anti-PD-L1) treatment. The receptors stem from a man aged 65 to 85 with urothelial cancer.

The rearrangement links TRBV7-8 to TRBJ2-7, with 10 bases that match TRBD1. The trim removed 3 bases at V and 5 bases at J, leaving 4 bases unmatched. From germline, CDR1 is SGHVS and CDR2 FQNEAQ. The CDR3 spans 14 residues. The CDR3 loop reads CASSFGQGGNEQYF. The CDR3, as DNA: TGTGCCAGCAGCTTCGGACAGGGGGGCAACGAGCAGTACTTC.

This rearrangement joins TRBV28 to TRBJ1-1; no clear D. Trimming stripped 3 bases from V and 6 bases from J, with 14 bases between. The germline V gene has CDR1 MDHEN and CDR2 SYDVKM. The CDR3 loop spans 14 amino acids. The CDR3 spells CASSLSRTSSEAFF. Written as DNA, the CDR3 is TGTGCCAGCAGTTTGAGCAGGACTTCTTCTGAAGCTTTCTTT.

The table lists this clone with a count of one. The chain links TRBV9 to TRBJ2-1; D may be TRBD2 (5 bases). Trimming removed 0 bases from V and 5 bases from J, with 18 bases in between. The CDR3 totals 17 residues. Germline V gene sequence: CDR1 SGDLS, CDR2 YYNGEE. The CDR3: CASSVVRGYGHHNEQFF. The CDR3 nucleotides are TGTGCCAGCAGCGTAGTTCGGGGTTATGGTCACCACAATGAGCAGTTCTTC.

This clone was counted a single time. This chain joins TRBV5-1 and TRBJ2-2, with 10 bases matching TRBD2. V shed 4 bases, J shed 4 bases, and the junction held 7 bases outside the gene matches. The CDR3 is 16 residues long. Germline CDR1 reads SGHRS; CDR2 reads YFSETQ. The CDR3 coding sequence is TGCGCCAGCAGCGCTACTAGCGGGACTAGCACCGGGGAGCTGTTTTTT. It codes for CASSATSGTSTGELFF.

The chain uses TRBV9 and TRBJ2-2; 9 nucleotides match TRBD2. The germline gives CDR1 SGDLS, CDR2 YYNGEE. The junction had 5 bases not matched to a gene; V was cut back by 1 base and J by 7 bases. The CDR3 sequence is 15 residues long. In DNA, the CDR3 is TGTGCCAGCAGCGTACGGCGGGAGGGAATCGGGGAGCTGTTTTTT. This translates into CASSVRREGIGELFF.

The chain joins TRBV9 to TRBJ1-1; D is unclear. The CDR3 contains 14 residues. The V and J ends lost 0 bases and 1 base respectively, with 7 bases between them. Germline V gene sequence: CDR1 SGDLS, CDR2 YYNGEE. CDR3 in amino acids: CASSVGLANTEAFF. The CDR3, as DNA: TGTGCCAGCAGCGTAGGGCTAGCGAACACTGAAGCTTTCTTT.

V is TRBV29-1 and J is TRBJ2-6; no clear D. Trimming left V 3 bases short and J 0 bases short, with 6 bases between. This CDR3 has 14 amino acids. CDR1 is SQVTM, CDR2 ANQGSEA, per germline. The CDR3 is CSVDESSGANVLTF. CDR3 DNA sequence: TGCAGCGTTGACGAGTCCTCTGGGGCCAACGTCCTGACTTTC.

This chain joins TRBV7-2 and TRBJ1-6, with D uncertain. This CDR3 has 14 amino acids. The germline V gene encodes CDR1 SGHTA and CDR2 FQGNSA. Trimming pared 7 bases from V and 2 bases from J, leaving 9 bases between. CDR3 sequence (DNA): TGTGCCAGCACCAGGACTGCCTATAATTCACCCCTCCACTTT. Its translation is CASTRTAYNSPLHF.